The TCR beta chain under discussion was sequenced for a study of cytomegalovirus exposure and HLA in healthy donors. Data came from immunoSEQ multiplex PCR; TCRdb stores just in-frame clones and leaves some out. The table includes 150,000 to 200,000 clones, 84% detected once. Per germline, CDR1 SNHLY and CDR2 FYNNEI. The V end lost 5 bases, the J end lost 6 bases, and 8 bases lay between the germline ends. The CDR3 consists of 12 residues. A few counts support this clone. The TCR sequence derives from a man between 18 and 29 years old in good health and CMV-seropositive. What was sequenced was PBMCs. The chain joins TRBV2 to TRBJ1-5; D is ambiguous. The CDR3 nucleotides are TGTGCCAGCAGTCCTGCGGGTCAGCCCCAGCATTTT. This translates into CASSPAGQPQHF.